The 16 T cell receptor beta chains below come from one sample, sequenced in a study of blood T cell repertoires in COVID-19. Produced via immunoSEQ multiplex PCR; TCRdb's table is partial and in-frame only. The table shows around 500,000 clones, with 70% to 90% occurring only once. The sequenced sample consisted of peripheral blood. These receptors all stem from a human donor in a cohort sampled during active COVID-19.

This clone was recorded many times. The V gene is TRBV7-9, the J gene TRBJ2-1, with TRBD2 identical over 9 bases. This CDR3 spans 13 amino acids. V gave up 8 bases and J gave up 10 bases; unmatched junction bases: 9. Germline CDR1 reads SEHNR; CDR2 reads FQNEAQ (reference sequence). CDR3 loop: CASGSSGSREQFF. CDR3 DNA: TGTGCCAGCGGCAGTAGCGGGAGTAGGGAGCAGTTCTTC. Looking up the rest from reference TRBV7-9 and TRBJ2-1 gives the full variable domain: DTGVSQNPRHKITKRGQNVTFRCDPISEHNRLYWYRQTLGQGPEFLTYFQNEAQLEKSRLLSDRFSAERPKGSFSTLEIQRTEQGDSAMYLCASGSSGSREQFFGPGTRLTVL.

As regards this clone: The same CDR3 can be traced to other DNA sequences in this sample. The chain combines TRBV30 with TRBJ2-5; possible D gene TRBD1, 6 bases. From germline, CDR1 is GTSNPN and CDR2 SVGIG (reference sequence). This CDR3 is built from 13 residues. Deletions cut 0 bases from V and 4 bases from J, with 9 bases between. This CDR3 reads CAWSVQGPETQYF. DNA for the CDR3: TGTGCCTGGAGTGTACAGGGCCCAGAGACCCAGTACTTC.

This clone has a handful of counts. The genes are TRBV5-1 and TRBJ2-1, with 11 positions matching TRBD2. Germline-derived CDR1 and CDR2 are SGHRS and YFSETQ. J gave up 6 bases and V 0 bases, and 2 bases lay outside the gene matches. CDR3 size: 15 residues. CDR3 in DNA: TGCGCCAGCAGCTTGGGGCTAGCGGGAGGCAATGAGCAGTTCTTC. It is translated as CASSLGLAGGNEQFF.

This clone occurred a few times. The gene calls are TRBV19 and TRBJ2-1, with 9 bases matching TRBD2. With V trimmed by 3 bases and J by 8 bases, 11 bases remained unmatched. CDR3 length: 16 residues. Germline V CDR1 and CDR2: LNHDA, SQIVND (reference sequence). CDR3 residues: CASSIRGRVVIDEQFF. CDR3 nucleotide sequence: TGTGCCAGTAGTATTCGCGGGAGGGTCGTTATAGATGAGCAGTTCTTC.

The CDR3 bases are TGTGCCAGCAGCCAGGACAGGCCTACCGGGGAGCTGTTTTTT. Translation: CASSQDRPTGELFF. The rearrangement uses TRBV14 and TRBJ2-2, with 7 bases matching TRBD1. J lost 5 bases, V lost 3 bases, and 3 bases had no gene match. This CDR3 is 14 amino acids long. Per germline, CDR1 SGHDN and CDR2 FVKESK.

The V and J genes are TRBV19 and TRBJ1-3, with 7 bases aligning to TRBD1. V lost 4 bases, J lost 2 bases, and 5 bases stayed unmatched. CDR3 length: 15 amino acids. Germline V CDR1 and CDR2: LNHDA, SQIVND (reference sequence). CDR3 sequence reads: CASSNDRVAGNTIYF. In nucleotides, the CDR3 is TGTGCCAGTAGTAACGACAGGGTGGCTGGAAACACCATATATTTT.

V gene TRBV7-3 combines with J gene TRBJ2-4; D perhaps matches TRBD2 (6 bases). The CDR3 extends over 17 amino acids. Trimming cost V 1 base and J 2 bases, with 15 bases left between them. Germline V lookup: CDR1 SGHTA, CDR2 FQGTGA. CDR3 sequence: CASSLNPGSGPKNIQYF. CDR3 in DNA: TGTGCCAGCAGCTTAAATCCCGGGAGCGGGCCCAAAAACATTCAGTACTTC.

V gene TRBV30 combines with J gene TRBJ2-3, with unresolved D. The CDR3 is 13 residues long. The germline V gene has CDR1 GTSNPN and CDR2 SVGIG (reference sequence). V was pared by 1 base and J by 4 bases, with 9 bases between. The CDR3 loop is CAWSARSSDTQYF. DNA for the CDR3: TGTGCCTGGAGTGCCAGATCCTCAGATACGCAGTATTTT.

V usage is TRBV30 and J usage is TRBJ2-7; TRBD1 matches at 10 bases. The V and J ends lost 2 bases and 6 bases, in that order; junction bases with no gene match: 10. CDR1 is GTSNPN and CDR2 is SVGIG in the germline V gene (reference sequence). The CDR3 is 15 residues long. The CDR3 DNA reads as TGTGCCTGGAGTTCGCTACGGGACAGGGGAATCGAGCAGTACTTC. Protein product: CAWSSLRDRGIEQYF.

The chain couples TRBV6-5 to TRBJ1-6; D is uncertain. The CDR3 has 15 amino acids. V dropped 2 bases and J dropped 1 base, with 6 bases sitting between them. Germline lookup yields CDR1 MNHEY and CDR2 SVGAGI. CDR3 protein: CASSYGRSYNSPLHF. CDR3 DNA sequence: TGTGCCAGCAGTTACGGGAGATCCTATAATTCACCCCTCCACTTT.

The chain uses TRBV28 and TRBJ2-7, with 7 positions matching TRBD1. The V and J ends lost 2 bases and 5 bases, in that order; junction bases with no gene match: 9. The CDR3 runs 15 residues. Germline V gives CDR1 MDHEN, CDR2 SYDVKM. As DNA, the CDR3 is TGTGCCAGCAGTTTAGGCAGGGGGAATAGAGACGAGCAGTACTTC. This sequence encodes CASSLGRGNRDEQYF.

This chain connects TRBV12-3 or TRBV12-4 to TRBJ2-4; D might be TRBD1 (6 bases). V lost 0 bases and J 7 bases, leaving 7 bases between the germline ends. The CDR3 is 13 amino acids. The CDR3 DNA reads TGTGCCAGCAGTTTAGCAAGGGGGAACATTCAGTACTTC. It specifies CASSLARGNIQYF.

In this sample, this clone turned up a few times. CDR3 sequence (DNA): TGTGCCAGCAGTCGCCCACAGGGGGCCTACGAGCAGTACTTC. Encoded protein: CASSRPQGAYEQYF. V gene TRBV28 combines with J gene TRBJ2-7; 8 bases align to TRBD1. After removal of 5 bases from V and 2 bases from J, the junction contained 5 bases not matched to a gene. Germline V gene lookup returns CDR1 MDHEN and CDR2 SYDVKM. CDR3 length equals 14 residues.

Written as DNA, the CDR3 is TGTGCCAGCAGTTCGGACAGGAGCTCCTACAATGAGCAGTTCTTC. Translating gives CASSSDRSSYNEQFF. The genes are TRBV6-5 and TRBJ2-1; TRBD1 matches 7 bases. V lost 4 bases to trimming and J lost 0 bases; unmatched junction nucleotides: 3. The germline V gene encodes CDR1 MNHEY and CDR2 SVGAGI. The CDR3 length is 15 residues.

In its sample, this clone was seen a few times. The CDR3 sequence is CASSLRQGDGYTF. The DNA of the CDR3 is TGTGCCAGCAGCTTAAGACAGGGGGACGGCTACACCTTC. The chain carries TRBV7-9 and TRBJ1-2; 9 bases are shared with TRBD1. Germline assignment: CDR1 SEHNR and CDR2 FQNEAQ (reference sequence). The CDR3 length is 13 residues. The trim removed 2 bases at V and 8 bases at J, leaving 3 bases unmatched. Based on the CDR3 plus reference TRBV7-9 and TRBJ1-2, the full variable domain is DTGVSQNPRHKITKRGQNVTFRCDPISEHNRLYWYRQTLGQGPEFLTYFQNEAQLEKSRLLSDRFSAERPKGSFSTLEIQRTEQGDSAMYLCASSLRQGDGYTFGSGTRLTVV.

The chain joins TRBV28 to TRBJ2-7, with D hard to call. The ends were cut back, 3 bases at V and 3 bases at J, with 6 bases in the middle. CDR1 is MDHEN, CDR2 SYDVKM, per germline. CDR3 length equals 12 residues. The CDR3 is CASSFQFYEQYF. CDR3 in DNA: TGTGCCAGCAGTTTCCAGTTCTACGAGCAGTACTTC.